This passage covers 3 T cell receptor beta chains from one sample sequenced in a study of cytomegalovirus exposure and HLA in healthy donors. Generated by immunoSEQ multiplex PCR, the TCRdb table keeps only in-frame clones and is missing some. The data hold 130,000 to 150,000 clones, with 80% to 90% observed a single time. Sequencing was done on a sample of PBMCs. These receptors originate from a woman between 25 and 40 years old in good health and CMV-seropositive.

The chain links TRBV10-1 to TRBJ2-1; 10 bases agree with TRBD2. The CDR3 loop spans 20 amino acids. The V gene's germline CDR1 is WNHNN and CDR2 SYGVQD (reference sequence). V trimming: 1 base; J trimming: 0 bases; junction bases outside the gene matches: 12. CDR3 region: CASSEFLPLAGVSSYNEQFF. The CDR3 coding sequence is TGCGCCAGCAGTGAGTTCCTTCCTCTAGCGGGGGTCAGCTCCTACAATGAGCAGTTCTTC.

The chain has TRBV5-6 and TRBJ2-7; 11 positions match TRBD2. The J segment lost 3 bases and the V segment lost 2 bases, leaving 4 bases of the junction unmatched. Germline V gene data show CDR1 as SGHDT and CDR2 as YYEEEE. This CDR3 has 15 amino acids. The CDR3 DNA reads as TGTGCCAGCAGCTTAACTAGCGGGAGAATCTACGAGCAGTACTTC. Translation gives CASSLTSGRIYEQYF.

This chain connects TRBV5-1 to TRBJ2-7; no clear D gene. CDR1 and CDR2 from the germline V gene are SGHRS and YFSETQ. This CDR3 is built from 14 residues. V lost 0 bases to trimming and J lost 0 bases, with 7 bases between them. In DNA, the CDR3 is TGCGCCAGCAGCTTGGAGGCAGGCTCCTACGAGCAGTACTTC. It specifies CASSLEAGSYEQYF.